This T cell receptor (beta chain) was captured by sequencing in a study of CD8 T cells in acute hepatitis C reinfection. In the study overall: Acute-phase sampling occurred no later than 168 days after estimated infection. Study-level points and caveats: TRBV04 and TRBV06 were preferentially used in all groups, not explained by naive pool overrepresentation. Exact CDR3 sharing with other epitopes was rare, possibly method-limited. Diversity was high, without significant differences between resolver and chronic groups.

Assay: immunoSEQ multiplex PCR; the TCRdb copy retains only in-frame clones and omits some. The repertoire includes some 1,400 clones, 45% to 60% of them detected once, and 8.5% sits in the top ten. Per the germline V gene, CDR1 is LGHNA and CDR2 is YNFKEQ. The CDR3 loop spans 17 amino acids. Trimming removed 0 bases at V and 0 bases at J, with 11 bases between. As for time point: acute HCV infection, within 168 days of estimated infection date. Hepatitis C virus-specific T cells were sequenced directly ex vivo without in vitro expansion. A tetramer loaded with NS3 peptide 1073-1081 identified HCV-specific cells.

The clonotype originates from a young woman with chronic hepatitis C. This specimen consisted of HCV NS3-1073 tetramer-sorted CD8+ T cells from PBMCs, obtained during acute infection. This chain uses TRBV4-2 with TRBJ2-2; D unclear. CDR3 protein: CASSQEPGSPNTGELFF. The DNA of the CDR3 is TGTGCCAGCAGCCAAGAACCAGGCTCACCGAACACCGGGGAGCTGTTTTTT.